Described below is a single TCR beta chain sequence and its context. Its antigen is as yet unknown. The record originates from a study of post-analysis software for immune sequencing data. Incorporated into the TCR beta cDNA libraries were unique molecular identifiers, which served to reduce PCR and sequencing biases. MiXCR, run by TCRdb on the PCR reads, gives a single entry per CDR3 protein. Here the sample spans roughly 650,000 distinct CDR3 sequences, 59% being singletons. CDR1 LGHNA and CDR2 YNFKEQ come from the germline V gene. J lost 2 bases, V lost 0 bases, and 7 bases had no gene match. There are 17 residues in the CDR3. Notes on the study in general: Several TRBV segments were more frequent in patients than controls; TRBV5-6, TRBV5-1 and TRBV20-1 belonged to this group.

The TCR originated in a girl aged 2 to 9 with multiple sclerosis. V and J are TRBV4-2 and TRBJ2-3; TRBD2 matches 8 bases. The source material was blood. The CDR3 region is CASSQDTGGAFTDTQYF. The CDR3 DNA reads TGTGCCAGCAGCCAAGATACGGGGGGGGCATTCACAGATACGCAGTATTTT.